This T cell receptor beta chain is drawn from a study of blood T cell repertoires in COVID-19. Study summary: T cells, B-cell-depleted T cells, or PBMCs provided the cDNA or gDNA that served as material.

TCRdb's copy holds only in-frame clones and misses some; the assay was immunoSEQ multiplex PCR. The repertoire holds 150,000 to 200,000 clones, about 90% seen once, with 4% in the top ten. The CDR3 is made up of 15 amino acids. CDR1 and CDR2 (germline): LGHNA, YSLEER. The V and J ends lost 0 bases and 5 bases respectively, with 13 bases between them. The sequencing input was peripheral blood. The sequence came from a woman in her 70s with acute or convalescent COVID-19. The V call is TRBV4-3, the J call TRBJ2-5; D perhaps matches TRBD2 (6 bases). The CDR3 sequence is CASSQDVGRFETQYF. The CDR3 DNA follows: TGCGCCAGCAGCCAAGATGTCGGGAGATTTGAGACCCAGTACTTC.